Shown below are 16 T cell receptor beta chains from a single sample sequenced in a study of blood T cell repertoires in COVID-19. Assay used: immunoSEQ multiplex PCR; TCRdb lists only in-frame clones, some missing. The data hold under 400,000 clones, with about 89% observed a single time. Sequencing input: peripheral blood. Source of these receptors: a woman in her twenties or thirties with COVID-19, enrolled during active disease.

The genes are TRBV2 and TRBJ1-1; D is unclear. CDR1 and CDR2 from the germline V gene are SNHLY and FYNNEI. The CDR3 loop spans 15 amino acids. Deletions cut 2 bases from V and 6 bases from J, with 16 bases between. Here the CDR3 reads CASSETPRGWAEAFF. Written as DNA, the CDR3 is TGTGCCAGCAGTGAAACCCCGCGGGGTTGGGCTGAAGCTTTCTTT. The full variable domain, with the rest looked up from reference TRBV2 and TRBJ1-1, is EPEVTQTPSHQVTQMGQEVILRCVPISNHLYFYWYRQILGQKVEFLVSFYNNEISEKSEIFDDQFSVERPDGSNFTLKIRSTKLEDSAMYFCASSETPRGWAEAFFGQGTRLTVV.

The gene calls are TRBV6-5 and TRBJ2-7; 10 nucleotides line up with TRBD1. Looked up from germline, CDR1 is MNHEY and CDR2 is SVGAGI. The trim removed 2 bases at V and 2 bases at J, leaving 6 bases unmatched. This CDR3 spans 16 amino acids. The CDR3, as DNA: TGTGCCAGCAGTTACGGTACGACAGGGGGCGCCTACGAGCAGTACTTC. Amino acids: CASSYGTTGGAYEQYF.

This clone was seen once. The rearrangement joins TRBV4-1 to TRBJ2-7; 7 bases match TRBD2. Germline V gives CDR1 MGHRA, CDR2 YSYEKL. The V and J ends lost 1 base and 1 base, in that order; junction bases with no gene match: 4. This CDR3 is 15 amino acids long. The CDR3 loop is CASSQGLAPSYEQYF. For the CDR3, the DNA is TGCGCCAGCAGCCAAGGACTAGCCCCGTCCTACGAGCAGTACTTC.

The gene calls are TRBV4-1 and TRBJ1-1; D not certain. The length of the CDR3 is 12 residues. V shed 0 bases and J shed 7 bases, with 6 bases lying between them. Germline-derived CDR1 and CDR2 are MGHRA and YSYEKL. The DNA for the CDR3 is TGCGCCAGCAGCCAAGATTATGTTGAAGCTTTCTTT. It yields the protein CASSQDYVEAFF.

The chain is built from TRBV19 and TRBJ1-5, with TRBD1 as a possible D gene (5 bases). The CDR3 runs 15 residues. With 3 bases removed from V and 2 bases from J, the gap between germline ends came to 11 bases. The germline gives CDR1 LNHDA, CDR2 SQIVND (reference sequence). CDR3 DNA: TGTGCCAGTAGTATCGTGCGGGACGGCAATCAGCCCCAGCATTTT. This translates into CASSIVRDGNQPQHF.

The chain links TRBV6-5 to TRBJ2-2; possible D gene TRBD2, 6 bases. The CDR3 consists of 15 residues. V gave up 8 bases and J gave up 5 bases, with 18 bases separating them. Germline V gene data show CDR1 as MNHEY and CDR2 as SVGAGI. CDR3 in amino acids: CASLPGREPTGELFF. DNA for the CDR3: TGTGCCAGCCTCCCAGGGCGGGAACCAACCGGGGAGCTGTTTTTT.

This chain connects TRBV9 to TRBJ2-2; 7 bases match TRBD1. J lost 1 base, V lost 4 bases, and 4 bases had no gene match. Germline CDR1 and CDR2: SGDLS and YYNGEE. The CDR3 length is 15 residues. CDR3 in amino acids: CASSPGQVNTGELFF. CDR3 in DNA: TGTGCCAGCAGCCCCGGACAGGTGAACACCGGGGAGCTGTTTTTT.

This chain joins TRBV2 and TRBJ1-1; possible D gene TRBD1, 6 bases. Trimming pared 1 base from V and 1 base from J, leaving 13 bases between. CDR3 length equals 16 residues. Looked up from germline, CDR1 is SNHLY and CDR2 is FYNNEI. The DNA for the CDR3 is TGTGCCAGCAGTGAAGGCCAGGGACACCGGAACACTGAAGCTTTCTTT. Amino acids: CASSEGQGHRNTEAFF.

The CDR3 loop is CASSLAPGTGVEKLFF. The CDR3 DNA is TGCGCCAGCAGCTTGGCTCCCGGGACAGGGGTTGAAAAACTGTTTTTT. The rearrangement links TRBV5-1 to TRBJ1-4, with TRBD1 matching 10 bases. The CDR3 sequence is 16 residues long. The trim removed 0 bases at V and 7 bases at J, leaving 6 bases unmatched. Germline V gene lookup returns CDR1 SGHRS and CDR2 YFSETQ.

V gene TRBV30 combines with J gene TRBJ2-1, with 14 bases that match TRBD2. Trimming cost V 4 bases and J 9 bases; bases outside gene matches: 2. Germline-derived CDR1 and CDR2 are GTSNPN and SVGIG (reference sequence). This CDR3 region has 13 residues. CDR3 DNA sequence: TGTGCCTGGATTGGACTAGCGGGAGGTGAGCAGTTCTTC. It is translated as CAWIGLAGGEQFF.

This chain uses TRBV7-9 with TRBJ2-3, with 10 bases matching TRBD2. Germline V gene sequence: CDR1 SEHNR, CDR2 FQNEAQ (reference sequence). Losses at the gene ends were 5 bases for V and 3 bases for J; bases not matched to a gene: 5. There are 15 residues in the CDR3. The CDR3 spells CASSHLAGATDTQYF. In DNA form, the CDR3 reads TGTGCCAGCAGCCATCTAGCGGGAGCGACAGATACGCAGTATTTT. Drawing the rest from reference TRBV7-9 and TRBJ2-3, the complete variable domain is DTGVSQNPRHKITKRGQNVTFRCDPISEHNRLYWYRQTLGQGPEFLTYFQNEAQLEKSRLLSDRFSAERPKGSFSTLEIQRTEQGDSAMYLCASSHLAGATDTQYFGPGTRLTVL.

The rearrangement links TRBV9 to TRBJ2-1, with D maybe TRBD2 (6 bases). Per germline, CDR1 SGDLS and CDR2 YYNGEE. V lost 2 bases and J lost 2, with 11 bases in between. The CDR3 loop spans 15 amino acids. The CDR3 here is CASSVSAGTYNEQFF. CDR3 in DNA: TGTGCCAGCAGCGTTTCGGCGGGAACCTACAATGAGCAGTTCTTC.

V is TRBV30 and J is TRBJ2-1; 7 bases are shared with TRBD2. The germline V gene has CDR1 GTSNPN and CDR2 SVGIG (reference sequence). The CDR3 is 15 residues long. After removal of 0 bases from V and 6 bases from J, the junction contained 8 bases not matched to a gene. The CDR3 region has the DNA TGTGCCTGGAGTGTACGAGGACTAGAAGCCAATGAGCAGTTCTTC. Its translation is CAWSVRGLEANEQFF.

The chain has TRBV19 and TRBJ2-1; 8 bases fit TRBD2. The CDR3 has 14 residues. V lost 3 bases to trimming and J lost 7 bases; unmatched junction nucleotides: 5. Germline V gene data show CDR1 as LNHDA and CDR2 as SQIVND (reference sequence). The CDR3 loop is CASSISGNINEQFF. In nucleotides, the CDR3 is TGTGCCAGTAGTATTAGCGGGAATATAAATGAGCAGTTCTTC.

This CDR3 reads CASNPTADYPAGEQYF. In nucleotides, the CDR3 is TGTGCCAGCAACCCCACGGCCGACTACCCGGCTGGTGAGCAGTACTTC. The chain has TRBV28 and TRBJ2-7; D perhaps matches TRBD2 (5 bases). The CDR3 runs to 16 residues. V was trimmed by 7 bases and J by 7 bases, leaving 26 bases between them. Germline CDR1 is MDHEN and CDR2 is SYDVKM.

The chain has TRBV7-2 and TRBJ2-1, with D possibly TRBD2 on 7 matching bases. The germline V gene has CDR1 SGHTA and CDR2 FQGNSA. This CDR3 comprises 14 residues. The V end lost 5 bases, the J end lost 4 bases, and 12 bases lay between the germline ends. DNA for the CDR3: TGTGCCAGCAGCGCGGGGGCGCCTTACAATGAGCAGTTCTTC. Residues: CASSAGAPYNEQFF.